This passage covers 11 T cell receptor beta chains from one sample sequenced in a study of T cells in Graves' hyperthyroidism and ophthalmopathy. Authors of the study amplified TCR beta CDR3 regions from RNA transcripts. First-round RT-PCR of the TCR CDR3 relied on the HTBI primer set. Using its own MiXCR run on the multiplex PCR reads, TCRdb lists one record per CDR3 protein. This sample has hundreds of thousands of distinct CDR3 sequences, with about 15% found just once. Sequencing was done on a sample of blood. These receptors were collected from a man aged 18 to 30 with Graves' ophthalmopathy.

This clonotype was recorded a few times. The rearrangement uses TRBV15 and TRBJ1-1; 9 bases are shared with TRBD1. CDR3 size: 15 residues. Germline CDR1 is LNHNV and CDR2 is YYDKDF (reference sequence). V was pared by 1 base and J by 5 bases, with 5 bases of the junction left unmatched. Written as DNA, the CDR3 is TGTGCCACCAGCAGAGGGGGACAGGGAGGGACTGAAGCTTTCTTT. This sequence encodes CATSRGGQGGTEAFF.

This clonotype has just a few counts. The rearrangement uses TRBV5-5 and TRBJ2-7; maybe TRBD1 (5 bases). CDR1 and CDR2 (germline): SGHKS, YYEKEE (reference sequence). V was cut by 7 bases and J by 6 bases, with 14 bases left in between. This CDR3 spans 12 amino acids. CDR3 loop: CASQGFTREQYF. DNA for the CDR3: TGTGCCAGCCAGGGCTTTACACGCGAGCAGTACTTC.

The sample holds many counts of this clonotype. The J gene is TRBJ2-3, the V gene TRBV30, with TRBD2 matching over 14 bases. This CDR3 spans 15 amino acids. Germline trimming cut 5 bases from V and 5 bases from J; bases unmatched to any gene: 6. The germline V gene has CDR1 GTSNPN and CDR2 SVGIG (reference sequence). The CDR3 DNA sequence: TGTGCCTGGGCTAGACTAGCGGGAGGGATAGATACGCAGTATTTT. Its translation is CAWARLAGGIDTQYF.

There are a few counts of this clonotype. The CDR3: CASMRQEFYGYTF. CDR3 nucleotides: TGTGCCAGTATGCGTCAGGAGTTCTATGGCTACACCTTC. The J gene is TRBJ1-2, the V gene TRBV19; no firm D call. CDR1 is LNHDA and CDR2 is SQIVND in the germline V gene (reference sequence). The CDR3 totals 13 residues. V lost 7 bases to trimming and J lost 4 bases, with 13 bases between them. The whole variable domain, filled in from reference TRBV19 and TRBJ1-2, reads DGGITQSPKYLFRKEGQNVTLSCEQNLNHDAMYWYRQDPGQGLRLIYYSQIVNDFQKGDIAEGYSVSREKKESFPLTVTSAQKNPTAFYLCASMRQEFYGYTFGSGTRLTVV.

This clonotype was seen many times. CDR3 sequence (DNA): TGTGCCAGCAGCTTAGGCCTAGCGGATGAGCAGTTCTTC. Its translation: CASSLGLADEQFF. The chain couples TRBV13 to TRBJ2-1; 7 bases fit TRBD2. Germline assignment: CDR1 PRHDT and CDR2 FYEKMQ (reference sequence). The length of the CDR3 is 13 residues. V was pared by 0 bases and J by 8 bases, with 1 base of the junction left unmatched.

In this sample, this clonotype turned up many times. V is TRBV12-3 or TRBV12-4 and J is TRBJ2-7; D unresolved. The CDR3 is made up of 14 amino acids. Trimming took 2 bases from V and 0 from J, leaving 8 bases between them. The chain's CDR3 is CASSLSISSYEQYF. CDR3 nucleotide sequence: TGTGCCAGCAGTTTATCTATATCCTCCTACGAGCAGTACTTC.

In its sample, this clonotype was seen a few times. The chain is built from TRBV29-1 and TRBJ2-5; 8 nucleotides line up with TRBD1. The V gene end was trimmed by 3 bases and the J gene end by 5 bases; junction bases not matched to a gene: 5. CDR3 length: 13 residues. Germline V gene data show CDR1 as SQVTM and CDR2 as ANQGSEA. The CDR3 DNA reads TGCAGCGTTGACGGACAGGGCCGGGAGACCCAGTACTTC. Its protein is CSVDGQGRETQYF. Full variable domain (outside the CDR3, taken from reference TRBV29-1 and TRBJ2-5): SAVISQKPSRDICQRGTSLTIQCQVDSQVTMMFWYRQQPGQSLTLIATANQGSEATYESGFVIDKFPISRPNLTFSTLTVSNMSPEDSSIYLCSVDGQGRETQYFGPGTRLLVL.

A few counts support this clonotype. V gene TRBV30 combines with J gene TRBJ2-5; D remains unclear. Germline V gene data show CDR1 as GTSNPN and CDR2 as SVGIG (reference sequence). The CDR3 covers 11 residues. V was cut by 1 base and J by 5 bases, with 5 bases left in between. CDR3 in DNA: TGTGCCTGGAGTGGTGGCGAGACCCAGTACTTC. Translation: CAWSGGETQYF.

About this clonotype: Germline and junction disagree at one end, which may indicate a read error. The chain carries TRBV24-1 and TRBJ2-5; D is perhaps TRBD2 (6 bases). This CDR3 spans 14 amino acids. Germline V lookup: CDR1 KGHDR, CDR2 SFDVKD. CDR3 region: CATSEAGGIETQHF. DNA of the CDR3: TGTGCCACCAGTGAAGCAGGAGGGATAGAGACCCAGCACTTC.

The chain combines TRBV5-5 with TRBJ2-7; D assignment may be TRBD1 or TRBD2 (5 bases each). V lost 0 bases and J lost 4, with 11 bases in between. CDR3 length: 14 residues. The germline V gene encodes CDR1 SGHKS and CDR2 YYEKEE (reference sequence). The CDR3 DNA sequence: TGTGCCAGCAGCTTGGGTGGGGACCCATACGAGCAGTACTTC. Protein: CASSLGGDPYEQYF.

This clonotype was seen repeatedly, ten times or more. The rearrangement links TRBV6-1 to TRBJ1-2; no clear D. The germline V gene encodes CDR1 MNHNS and CDR2 SASEGT. The CDR3 length is 14 residues. The germline V and J ends were trimmed by 4 bases and 4 bases, with 13 bases remaining between them. CDR3 region: CASSAAGRGYGYTF. The CDR3 region has the DNA TGTGCCAGCAGTGCGGCAGGACGGGGCTATGGCTACACCTTC.